The rows below give T cell receptor beta chains drawn from one sample of a study of blood T cell repertoires in COVID-19. Profiling relied on immunoSEQ multiplex PCR, and the TCRdb table lists in-frame clones only, not all of them. The data show over 150,000 clones, approximately 88% seen once. Material for sequencing was peripheral blood. Every receptor here comes from a man aged 18-30 years with active or convalescent COVID-19. CDR3s include the opening cysteine and the closing phenylalanine or tryptophan. A D gene is named only where the DNA matches it firmly. Size values are once, few and many counts, or a class for expanded clones, and some rows have none.

V gene,clone size,J gene,D gene,CDR3 protein,CDR3 DNA
TRBV28,NA,TRBJ2-1,TRBD1,CASSELPGQGAGNEQFF,TGTGCCAGCAGTGAACTCCCGGGACAGGGGGCTGGGAATGAGCAGTTCTTC
TRBV4-3,NA,TRBJ1-3,NA,CASSQGARAYSGNTIYF,TGCGCCAGCAGCCAAGGGGCCAGGGCCTACTCTGGAAACACCATATATTTT
TRBV4-1,NA,TRBJ1-2,NA,CASSQVGSGRYYGYTF,TGCGCCAGCAGCCAAGTCGGAAGTGGGCGATACTATGGCTACACCTTC
TRBV18,NA,TRBJ1-3,TRBD1,CASSPGTGRRGNTIYF,TGTGCCAGCTCACCAGGGACAGGGAGAAGAGGAAACACCATATATTTT
TRBV29-1,once,TRBJ1-1,NA,CSVAALTGSTEAFF,TGCAGCGTTGCCGCCCTGACAGGTAGCACTGAAGCTTTCTTT
TRBV6-5,NA,TRBJ1-1,NA,CASARDNIIREAFF,TGTGCCAGCGCCCGGGACAACATAATACGAGAAGCTTTCTTT
TRBV5-1,NA,TRBJ2-7,NA,CASSLGQPLEYREQYF,TGCGCCAGCAGCTTGGGACAGCCACTTGAGTATCGCGAGCAGTACTTC
TRBV14,NA,TRBJ2-7,TRBD1,CASSQVNTGGEQYF,TGTGCCAGCAGCCAAGTCAACACAGGGGGCGAGCAGTACTTC
TRBV6-1,NA,TRBJ1-5,TRBD1,CASSEATGLRPQHF,TGTGCCAGCAGTGAAGCGACAGGGTTACGGCCCCAGCATTTT
TRBV7-2,NA,TRBJ2-3,NA,CASSLDYLSTDTQYF,TGTGCCAGCAGCTTGGACTACCTTAGCACAGATACGCAGTATTTT
TRBV24-1,few,TRBJ1-5,NA,CATSRDNLQPQHF,TGTGCCACCAGTAGGGACAATTTGCAGCCCCAGCATTTT
TRBV4-3,NA,TRBJ2-7,NA,CASSQDHQASGQYF,TGCGCCAGCAGCCAAGATCACCAGGCCTCCGGGCAGTACTTC
TRBV3-1/TRBV3-2,NA,TRBJ2-3,TRBD2,CASSRLLAGGTDTQYF,TGTGCCAGCAGCCGGTTGCTAGCGGGAGGCACAGATACGCAGTATTTT
TRBV18,NA,TRBJ2-1,NA,CASSPQRDEQFF,TGTGCCAGCTCACCACAGAGGGATGAGCAGTTCTTC
TRBV11-2,NA,TRBJ2-1,TRBD2,CASSSGLASNEQFF,TGTGCCAGCAGCTCTGGACTAGCGAGCAATGAGCAGTTCTTC
TRBV4-1,NA,TRBJ2-7,TRBD2,CASSQESERGVYEQYF,TGCGCCAGCAGCCAAGAAAGCGAGCGGGGGGTATACGAGCAGTACTTC
TRBV5-1,NA,TRBJ1-2,NA,CASSPGQTSYGYTF,TGCGCCAGCAGTCCTGGACAAACCTCCTATGGCTACACCTTC
TRBV10-1,NA,TRBJ1-6,TRBD1,CARTQGNSPLHF,TGCGCCAGGACACAGGGGAATTCACCCCTCCACTTT
TRBV7-9,NA,TRBJ2-7,TRBD1,CASSFPGQGGFNEQYF,TGTGCCAGCAGCTTCCCCGGACAGGGAGGCTTCAACGAGCAGTACTTC
TRBV5-1,NA,TRBJ1-6,TRBD1,CASSFGQGDSPLHF,TGCGCCAGCAGCTTCGGACAGGGTGATTCACCCCTCCACTTT
TRBV11-2,few,TRBJ2-7,NA,CASSFGAAGEQYF,TGTGCCAGCAGCTTCGGGGCCGCGGGAGAGCAGTACTTC
TRBV10-1,NA,TRBJ2-5,TRBD1,CASSARDRDILQETQYF,TGCGCCAGCAGTGCCCGGGACAGGGACATACTCCAAGAGACCCAGTACTTC
TRBV19,few,TRBJ1-2,NA,CASSTMAVGGYTF,TGTGCCAGTAGTACGATGGCGGTCGGAGGCTACACCTTC
TRBV5-4,NA,TRBJ2-7,TRBD1,CASSAPRTGNSYEQYF,TGTGCCAGCAGCGCCCCCAGGACAGGGAACTCCTACGAGCAGTACTTC
TRBV12-3/TRBV12-4,NA,TRBJ1-4,NA,CASSPPRGEGLFF,TGTGCCAGCAGTCCCCCCCGGGGGGAGGGACTGTTTTTT
TRBV29-1,NA,TRBJ2-4,NA,CSVEDHSGQQNIQYF,TGCAGCGTTGAAGACCACAGCGGGCAACAAAACATTCAGTACTTC
TRBV15,NA,TRBJ1-4,TRBD1,CATSRVGQGREKLFF,TGTGCCACCAGCAGAGTGGGACAGGGGCGTGAAAAACTGTTTTTT
TRBV3-1/TRBV3-2,NA,TRBJ1-1,NA,CASSQGKGAEAFF,TGTGCCAGCAGCCAAGGTAAGGGGGCTGAAGCTTTCTTT
TRBV15,NA,TRBJ2-1,NA,CATSRGVGAGLNEQFF,TGTGCCACCAGCAGAGGGGTGGGGGCAGGGTTGAATGAGCAGTTCTTC
TRBV7-2,NA,TRBJ2-1,NA,CASSGGTVPGLPNYNEQFF,TGTGCCAGCAGCGGCGGGACAGTCCCGGGACTCCCAAACTACAATGAGCAGTTCTTC
TRBV30,NA,TRBJ2-2,TRBD2,CAWSVPWLAGSMGTGELFF,TGTGCCTGGAGTGTACCCTGGCTAGCGGGGAGTATGGGCACCGGGGAGCTGTTTTTT
TRBV25-1,few,TRBJ2-7,NA,CASTGQPGQHIKGYEQYF,TGTGCCAGCACCGGGCAACCAGGACAGCATATTAAAGGATACGAGCAGTACTTC
TRBV19,NA,TRBJ2-7,NA,CASSIRLQGGYEQYF,TGTGCCAGTAGTATTCGACTCCAGGGGGGCTACGAGCAGTACTTC
TRBV2,NA,TRBJ2-3,TRBD2,CASRVGTSGRSTDTQYF,TGTGCCAGCAGGGTCGGGACTAGCGGGAGGAGCACAGATACGCAGTATTTT
TRBV7-9,NA,TRBJ2-2,TRBD2,CASSSGLAGDTGELFF,TGTGCCAGCAGCTCCGGACTAGCGGGGGACACCGGGGAGCTGTTTTTT